These 9 T cell receptor beta chains came from one sample sequenced in a study of blood T cell repertoires in COVID-19. The table came from immunoSEQ multiplex PCR; TCRdb's copy has only in-frame clones and leaves some out. The sample holds about 33,000 clones, around 84% seen once. The sample consisted of peripheral blood. These receptors originate from a man at least 80 years old with acute or convalescent COVID-19.

The chain combines TRBV9 with TRBJ2-1; maybe TRBD2 (6 bases). The CDR3 is 15 residues long. Germline assignment: CDR1 SGDLS and CDR2 YYNGEE. Trimming pared 4 bases from V and 5 bases from J, leaving 16 bases between. CDR3 coding DNA: TGTGCCAGCAGCCCTTCGGAGCGGGCCAACAATGAGCAGTTCTTC. Translating it yields CASSPSERANNEQFF.

J is TRBJ2-3 and V is TRBV24-1, with 8 bases fitting TRBD2. This CDR3 spans 15 amino acids. CDR1 KGHDR and CDR2 SFDVKD come from the germline V gene. J lost 2 bases, V lost 12 bases, and 12 bases had no gene match. The CDR3 region has the DNA TGTGCCGCCGGGGGAGCGGGGGCGGACACAGATACGCAGTATTTT. It yields the protein CAAGGAGADTDTQYF.

The chain employs TRBV5-1 and TRBJ2-1; 9 positions match TRBD1. In germline, CDR1 is SGHRS, CDR2 YFSETQ. V gave up 2 bases and J gave up 2 bases; unmatched junction bases: 2. The CDR3 extends over 15 amino acids. CDR3 nucleotide sequence: TGCGCCAGCAGCTTAGGGGACAGGGCCTACAATGAGCAGTTCTTC. Its translation: CASSLGDRAYNEQFF.

The gene calls are TRBV6-5 and TRBJ2-5, with 13 bases identical to TRBD2. The CDR3 contains 13 residues. CDR1 MNHEY and CDR2 SVGAGI come from the germline V gene. V lost 8 bases to trimming and J lost 5 bases; unmatched junction nucleotides: 2. CDR3 amino acids: CASELAGGETQYF. In DNA, the CDR3 is TGTGCCAGCGAACTAGCGGGGGGGGAGACCCAGTACTTC.

The V call is TRBV5-1, the J call TRBJ2-2; TRBD2 agrees at 10 bases. Germline CDR1 reads SGHRS; CDR2 reads YFSETQ. Losses at the gene ends were 4 bases for V and 6 bases for J; bases not matched to a gene: 6. This CDR3 spans 15 amino acids. This CDR3 reads CASSPLAGKSGELFF. The CDR3, as DNA: TGCGCCAGCAGCCCACTAGCGGGGAAGTCCGGGGAGCTGTTTTTT.

The rearrangement links TRBV5-1 to TRBJ2-2, with 10 bases identical to TRBD2. V trimming: 0 bases; J trimming: 4 bases; junction bases outside the gene matches: 3. There are 16 residues in the CDR3. CDR1 is SGHRS, CDR2 YFSETQ, per germline. CDR3 in amino acids: CASSLERGGLTGELFF. Written as DNA, the CDR3 is TGCGCCAGCAGCTTGGAGCGGGGGGGCCTCACCGGGGAGCTGTTTTTT.

The chain has TRBV6-5 and TRBJ2-2; 8 bases map to TRBD2. This CDR3 is 14 amino acids long. The germline V gene has CDR1 MNHEY and CDR2 SVGAGI. V was clipped by 6 bases and J by 7 bases; unmatched bases: 7. The CDR3 nucleotides read TGTGCCAGCAGGCCGGGACTAGAGGGCGGGGAGCTGTTTTTT. Its protein is CASRPGLEGGELFF.

The CDR3 protein is CASSPRGTGGLAKNIQYF. CDR3 in DNA: TGTGCCAGCTCACCACGTGGGACAGGCGGCCTAGCCAAAAACATTCAGTACTTC. V usage is TRBV18 and J usage is TRBJ2-4; 8 positions agree with TRBD1. Per the germline V gene, CDR1 is KGHSH and CDR2 is LQKENI. The CDR3 is made up of 18 amino acids. Trimming took 1 base from V and 0 from J; bases not matched to a gene: 8. Full variable domain (remainder filled in from reference TRBV18 and TRBJ2-4): NAGVMQNPRHLVRRRGQEARLRCSPMKGHSHVYWYRQLPEEGLKFMVYLQKENIIDESGMPKERFSAEFPKEGPSILRIQQVVRGDSAAYFCASSPRGTGGLAKNIQYFGAGTRLSVL.

The chain has TRBV14 and TRBJ1-2; D possibly corresponds to TRBD1 (5 bases). This CDR3 has 14 residues. The V end lost 1 base, the J end lost 4 bases, and 10 bases lay between the germline ends. Germline V gene data show CDR1 as SGHDN and CDR2 as FVKESK. CDR3 loop: CASSQGAGIYGYTF. DNA for the CDR3: TGTGCCAGCAGCCAAGGGGCAGGGATCTATGGCTACACCTTC.